The rows below give T cell receptor beta chains drawn from one sample of a study of CD8+ T cells in alopecia areata. The data were produced by immunoSEQ multiplex PCR, yet TCRdb's version contains in-frame clones alone and is incomplete. The sample yields 150,000 to 200,000 clones, 58% seen once. This sample comprised CD4+ T cells sorted from blood, obtained around week 55, from a patient treated with tofacitinib. The receptors derive from a human donor with alopecia areata. CDR3s include the opening cysteine and the closing phenylalanine or tryptophan. The D gene is left open where the match is weak. Expanded clones get a size class; other rows say once, few or many, or leave the size out.

>.|TRBV13|TRBJ1-6|few
TGTGCCAGCAGCTCCCGAAAGACAGGAGCATATAATTCACCCCTCCACTTT
CASSSRKTGAYNSPLHF
>.|TRBV29-1|TRBJ2-3|.
TGCAGCGTCGCCCTAGGGGCGGATACGCAGTATTTT
CSVALGADTQYF
>.|TRBV29-1|TRBJ1-2|once
TGCAGCGTTGATCCGGCAGGGAACTATGGCTACACCTTC
CSVDPAGNYGYTF
>.|TRBV7-7|TRBJ2-5|.
TGTGCTAGCAGCGACAAGGGGTTCGAAGAGACCCAGTACTTC
CASSDKGFEETQYF
>.|TRBV4-1|TRBJ2-2|.
TGCGCCAGCAGCCAGGAGGGGGCTGGCACCGGGGAGCTGTTTTTT
CASSQEGAGTGELFF
>TRBD1|TRBV4-2|TRBJ1-1|.
TGTGTCAGCAGCCAAGATTCCCATCGCAGGGGGCTCTCCGCTTTCTTT
CVSSQDSHRRGLSAFF
>TRBD2|TRBV7-2|TRBJ2-7|.
TGTGCCAGCAGCTTACTAGCGGACTACGAGCAGTACTTC
CASSLLADYEQYF
>TRBD2|TRBV5-1|TRBJ2-5|.
TGCGCCAGCAGCATCGGGACTAGCTTAACCCAAGAGACCCAGTACTTC
CASSIGTSLTQETQYF
>TRBD1|TRBV7-9|TRBJ2-1|few
TGTGCCAGCAGCCCACCCGGGACAGGGTACAATGAGCAGTTCTTC
CASSPPGTGYNEQFF
>TRBD1|TRBV5-1|TRBJ1-2|few
TGCGCCAGCAGCCTAGACGGACAGGGCTATGGCTACACCTTC
CASSLDGQGYGYTF
>.|TRBV11-3|TRBJ1-5|.
TGTGCCAGCAGCTTAGGGGAAAGGGAGCCCCAGCATTTT
CASSLGEREPQHF
>.|TRBV5-1|TRBJ1-2|.
TGCGCCAGCAGCCCGTTTGGACAGAACTATGGCTACACCTTC
CASSPFGQNYGYTF
>.|TRBV6-1|TRBJ2-6|.
TGTGCCAGCAGTGAAGCGTTTAATTCTGGGGCCAACGTCCTGACTTTC
CASSEAFNSGANVLTF
>.|TRBV27|TRBJ2-1|.
TGTGCCAGCAGTTTATCGGGTATATACAATGAGCAGTTCTTC
CASSLSGIYNEQFF
>.|TRBV2|TRBJ1-2|.
TGTGCCAGCAGTGGCGATCTCCTGGATTGTGCCTTC
CASSGDLLDCAF
>.|TRBV5-1|TRBJ1-2|.
TGCGCCAGCAGTTACGGGGCCGGGTCGGCTAACTATGGCTACACCTTC
CASSYGAGSANYGYTF
>.|TRBV2|TRBJ1-2|.
TGTGCCAGCAGGAGAATACAGGGTGGCTACACCTTC
CASRRIQGGYTF
>.|TRBV30|TRBJ1-1|.
TGTGCCTGGAGTGTTAAGGGGAACACTGAAGCTTTCTTT
CAWSVKGNTEAFF
>.|TRBV10-3|TRBJ2-3|few
TGTGCCATCAGTGAGTCCCCCGGAGCGTCAGGAGATACGCAGTATTTT
CAISESPGASGDTQYF
>TRBD2|TRBV29-1|TRBJ2-3|.
TGCAGCGTTGAAGCGAGGACTAGCGGGGGGCCACGGTATTTT
CSVEARTSGGPRYF
>.|TRBV9|TRBJ2-7|few
TGTGCCAGCAGCCCATGGGGGAGCTCCTACGAGCAGTACTTC
CASSPWGSSYEQYF
>.|TRBV25-1|TRBJ2-2|.
TGTGCCAGCAGTGAAAGATCGGGGGGCAGCGGGGAGCTGTTTTTT
CASSERSGGSGELFF
>.|TRBV30|TRBJ1-5|.
TGTGCCTGGAGTGTACTTGGGGGGCATCAGCCCCAGCATTTT
CAWSVLGGHQPQHF